This T cell receptor (beta chain) was recovered during a study of T-cell reconstitution after alpha-beta-depleted transplantation in children. Study-wide results and caveats: Surviving thymic progenitors and recipient T cells were the source of high TCRbeta diversity at day 60 in some patients. Several hundred graft clones that had expanded were reportedly the source of alpha-beta T cells about two months after transplant. Counts and diversity of T cells one year after transplant came mostly from newly produced T cells.

Library preparation (for TCRbeta) was performed with unique molecular identifiers. A single record per CDR3 protein comes from TCRdb applying MiXCR to the PCR reads. Here the sample spans fewer than 150,000 distinct CDR3 sequences, roughly 9% being singletons. This clonotype was seen a handful of times. Its antigen is as yet unknown. Germline V gene sequence: CDR1 SQVTM, CDR2 ANQGSEA. Trimming took 6 bases from V and 6 from J; bases not matched to a gene: 3. The CDR3 contains 14 residues. Sample: PBMCs, mostly from graft donor cells, taken 180 days after TCRalphabeta/CD19-depleted stem cell transplant. The rearrangement links TRBV29-1 to TRBJ2-1, with 15 bases that match TRBD2. The clonotype comes from a girl under three years old who had a stem cell transplant for combined immunodeficiency, so the T cells may come from the graft donor. CDR3 residues: CSVGTSGRSNEQFF. In DNA form, the CDR3 reads TGCAGCGTCGGGACTAGCGGGAGGTCCAATGAGCAGTTCTTC.